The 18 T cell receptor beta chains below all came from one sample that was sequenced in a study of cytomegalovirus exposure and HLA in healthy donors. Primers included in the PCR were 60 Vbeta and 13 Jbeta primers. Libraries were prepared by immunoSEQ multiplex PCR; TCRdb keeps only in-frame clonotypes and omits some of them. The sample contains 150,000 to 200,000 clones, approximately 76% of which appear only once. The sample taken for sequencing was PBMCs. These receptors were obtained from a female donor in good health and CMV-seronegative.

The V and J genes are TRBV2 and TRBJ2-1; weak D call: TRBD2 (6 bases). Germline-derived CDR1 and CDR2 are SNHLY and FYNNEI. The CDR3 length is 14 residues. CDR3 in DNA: TGTGCGTCTCATTTCGGGACTCAGGACAATGAGCAGTTCTTC. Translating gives CASHFGTQDNEQFF.

The CDR3: CASSLSDHGRAGVLYEQYF. The DNA for the CDR3 is TGTGCCAGCAGTTTATCCGACCACGGGCGAGCGGGAGTGTTATACGAGCAGTACTTC. This chain joins TRBV27 and TRBJ2-7; TRBD2 matches at 8 bases. Germline V gives CDR1 MNHEY, CDR2 SMNVEV (reference sequence). This CDR3 has 19 amino acids. V lost 0 bases, J lost 4 bases, and 17 bases stayed unmatched.

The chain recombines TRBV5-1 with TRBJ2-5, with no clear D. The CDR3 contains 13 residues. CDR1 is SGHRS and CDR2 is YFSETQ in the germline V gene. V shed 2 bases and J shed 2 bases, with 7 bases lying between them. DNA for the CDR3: TGCGCCAGCAGCTTAGAGGTACAAGAGACCCAGTACTTC. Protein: CASSLEVQETQYF.

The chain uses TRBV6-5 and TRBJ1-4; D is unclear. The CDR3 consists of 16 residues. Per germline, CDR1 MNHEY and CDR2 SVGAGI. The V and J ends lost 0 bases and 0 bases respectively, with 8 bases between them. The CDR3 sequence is CASSYSSIATNEKLFF. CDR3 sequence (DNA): TGTGCCAGCAGTTACTCTTCCATAGCAACTAATGAAAAACTGTTTTTT.

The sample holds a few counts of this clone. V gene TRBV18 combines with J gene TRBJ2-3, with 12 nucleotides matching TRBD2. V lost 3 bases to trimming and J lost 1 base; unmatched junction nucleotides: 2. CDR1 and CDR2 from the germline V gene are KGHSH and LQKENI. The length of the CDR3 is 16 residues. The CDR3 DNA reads TGTGCCAGCTCACCGCTAGCGGGGGGGCGCACAGATACGCAGTATTTT. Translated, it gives CASSPLAGGRTDTQYF.

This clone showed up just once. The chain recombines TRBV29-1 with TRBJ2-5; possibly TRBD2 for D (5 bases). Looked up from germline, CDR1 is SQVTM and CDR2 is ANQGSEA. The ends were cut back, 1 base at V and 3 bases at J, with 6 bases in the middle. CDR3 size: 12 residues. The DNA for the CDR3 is TGCAGCGTTGAAGGGGGAGAAGAGACCCAGTACTTC. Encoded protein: CSVEGGEETQYF.

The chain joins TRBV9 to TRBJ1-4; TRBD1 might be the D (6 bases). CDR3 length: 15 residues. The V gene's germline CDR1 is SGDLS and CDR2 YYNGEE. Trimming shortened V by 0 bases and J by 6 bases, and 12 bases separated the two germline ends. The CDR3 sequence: CASSVAGGRDEKLFF. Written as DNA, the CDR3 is TGTGCCAGCAGCGTAGCCGGGGGGCGAGATGAAAAACTGTTTTTT.

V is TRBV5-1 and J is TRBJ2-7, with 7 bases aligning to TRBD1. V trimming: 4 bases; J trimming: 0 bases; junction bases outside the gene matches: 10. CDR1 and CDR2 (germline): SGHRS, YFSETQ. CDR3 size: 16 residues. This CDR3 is CASSAEDRSFSYEQYF. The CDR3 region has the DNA TGCGCCAGCAGCGCGGAGGACAGGAGCTTCTCCTACGAGCAGTACTTC.

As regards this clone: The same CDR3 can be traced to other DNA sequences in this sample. The CDR3 reads CASSIRGLDTEAFF. As DNA, the CDR3 is TGTGCCAGTAGTATTAGGGGTTTAGACACTGAAGCTTTCTTT. This chain links TRBV19 with TRBJ1-1; D perhaps matches TRBD1 (5 bases). The germline CDR1 and CDR2 sequences are LNHDA and SQIVND (reference sequence). The V end lost 3 bases, the J end lost 3 bases, and 11 bases lay between the germline ends. The CDR3 is 14 residues long.

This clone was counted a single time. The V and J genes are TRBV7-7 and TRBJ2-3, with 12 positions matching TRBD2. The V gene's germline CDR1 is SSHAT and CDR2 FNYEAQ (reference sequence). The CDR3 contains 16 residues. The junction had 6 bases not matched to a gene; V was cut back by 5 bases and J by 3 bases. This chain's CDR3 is CASSPLTSGGTDTQYF. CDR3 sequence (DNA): TGTGCCAGCAGCCCACTGACTAGCGGGGGTACAGATACGCAGTATTTT.

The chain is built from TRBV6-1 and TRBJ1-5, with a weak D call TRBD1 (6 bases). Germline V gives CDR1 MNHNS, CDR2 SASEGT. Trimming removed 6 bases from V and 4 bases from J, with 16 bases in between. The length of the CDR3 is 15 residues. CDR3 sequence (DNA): TGTGCCAGCAGCCCTTCCCGGGGGGCGAATCAGCCCCAGCATTTT. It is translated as CASSPSRGANQPQHF.

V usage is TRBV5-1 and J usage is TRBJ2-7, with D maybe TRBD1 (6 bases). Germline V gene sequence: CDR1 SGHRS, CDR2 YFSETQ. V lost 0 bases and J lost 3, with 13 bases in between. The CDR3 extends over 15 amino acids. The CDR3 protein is CASSLAQGWLYEQYF. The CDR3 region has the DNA TGCGCCAGCAGCTTGGCCCAGGGGTGGCTCTACGAGCAGTACTTC.

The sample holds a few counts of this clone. The DNA for the CDR3 is TGTGCCAGCAGCTTCAGTGGAAAACTGTTTTTT. This sequence encodes CASSFSGKLFF. This chain links TRBV5-4 with TRBJ1-4; the D is unclear. Germline V gives CDR1 SGHNT, CDR2 YYREEE (reference sequence). V shed 2 bases and J shed 10 bases, with 6 bases lying between them. This CDR3 is built from 11 residues.

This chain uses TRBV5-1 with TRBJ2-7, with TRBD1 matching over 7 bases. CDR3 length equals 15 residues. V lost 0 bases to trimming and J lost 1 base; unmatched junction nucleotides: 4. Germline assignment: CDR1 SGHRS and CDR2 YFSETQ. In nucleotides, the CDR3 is TGCGCCAGCAGCTTGGGGCCGGGACAGTCCTACGAGCAGTACTTC. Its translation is CASSLGPGQSYEQYF.

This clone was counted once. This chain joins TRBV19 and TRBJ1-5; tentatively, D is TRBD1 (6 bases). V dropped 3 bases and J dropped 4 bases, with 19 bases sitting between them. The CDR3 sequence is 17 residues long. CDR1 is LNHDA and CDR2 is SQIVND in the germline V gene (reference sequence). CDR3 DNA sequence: TGTGCCAGTAGTATCAGTAGGGCCAGGGGTACTAATCAGCCCCAGCATTTT. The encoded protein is CASSISRARGTNQPQHF.

CDR3 residues: CAWSIRQGSYEQYF. The CDR3, as DNA: TGTGCCTGGAGTATACGACAGGGGTCCTACGAGCAGTACTTC. The gene calls are TRBV30 and TRBJ2-7; 8 nucleotides line up with TRBD1. The V gene's germline CDR1 is GTSNPN and CDR2 SVGIG (reference sequence). Germline trimming cut 2 bases from V and 1 base from J; bases unmatched to any gene: 4. This CDR3 has 14 amino acids.

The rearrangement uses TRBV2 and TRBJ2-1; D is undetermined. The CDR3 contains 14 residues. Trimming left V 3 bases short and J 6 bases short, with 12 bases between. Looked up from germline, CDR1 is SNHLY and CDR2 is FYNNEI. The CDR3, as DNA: TGTGCCAGCAGTGATTTAGAAAATCTCAATGAGCAGTTCTTC. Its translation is CASSDLENLNEQFF.

The CDR3 sequence is CATSRDRRGSPAFF. For the CDR3, the DNA is TGTGCCACCAGCAGAGATCGTAGGGGGTCCCCCGCTTTCTTT. V is TRBV15 and J is TRBJ1-1, with D possibly matching TRBD1 (6 bases). Deletions cut 0 bases from V and 11 bases from J, with 16 bases between. Germline V gene lookup returns CDR1 LNHNV and CDR2 YYDKDF (reference sequence). This CDR3 has 14 residues.